The source of this T cell receptor beta chain is a study of shared clonotypes between healthy human individuals. The wider study: The cohort comprised a couple of women and a few men. Their ages spanned 18 to 49 years. Three plates were used per donor for CD4 naive, three for CD4 memory, two for CD8 naive and one for CD8 memory. General study results and limits: Memory subsets had estimated richness that was generally smaller than that of naive subsets.

Libraries were prepared by immunoSEQ multiplex PCR; TCRdb keeps only in-frame clonotypes and omits some of them. The table lists about 1.1 million clones, 60% to 80% of them singletons. Within Nashville, Tennessee resided all donors, each a Caucasian adult. This CDR3 contains 16 residues. Germline CDR1 and CDR2: SEHNR and FQNEAQ (reference sequence). The V segment lost 3 bases and the J segment 5 bases; nucleotides outside the gene matches: 2. With respect to this clone: Its antigen remains unidentified. In the same sample, other DNA sequences code for this CDR3.

The sequenced sample was memory CD4+ T cells from PBMCs. Stated subset: CD45RA-negative fraction. This clonotype was sampled from a man in his late teens or twenties in good health. Some clones in this sample may be carry-over from other donors' samples. The gene calls are TRBV7-9 and TRBJ2-3, with 16 bases identical to TRBD2. In DNA form, the CDR3 reads TGTGCCAGCAGCTTGGGACTAGCGGGAGGGAGAGATACGCAGTATTTT. Protein product: CASSLGLAGGRDTQYF.